The T cell receptor beta chain described here comes from a study of blood T cell repertoires in COVID-19. In the study overall: Donors in the United States, Italy and Spain gave samples during acute or convalescent COVID-19. Sources were T cells, B-cell-depleted T cells, or PBMCs; the material itself was cDNA or gDNA.

In the original analysis: Amplification of reference gene primers was used by the study to estimate nucleated cell counts. Some clones are missing from TCRdb's copy, which holds only in-frame ones; the method was immunoSEQ multiplex PCR. That table gives V, J and clone size, and the DNA gave D and trimming. This table holds about 100,000 clones, 79% found once. V was pared by 5 bases and J by 0 bases, with 7 bases of the junction left unmatched. CDR1 and CDR2 from the germline V gene are SGHVS and FQNEAQ. The CDR3 is 15 amino acids. The V and J genes are TRBV7-8 and TRBJ2-7, with TRBD1 matching over 7 bases. The TCR was taken from a woman of 80 years or more with active or convalescent COVID-19. The sample consisted of peripheral blood. This chain's CDR3 is CASSLRQGFSYEQYF. The CDR3 coding sequence is TGTGCCAGCAGCCTACGACAGGGCTTCTCCTACGAGCAGTACTTC.